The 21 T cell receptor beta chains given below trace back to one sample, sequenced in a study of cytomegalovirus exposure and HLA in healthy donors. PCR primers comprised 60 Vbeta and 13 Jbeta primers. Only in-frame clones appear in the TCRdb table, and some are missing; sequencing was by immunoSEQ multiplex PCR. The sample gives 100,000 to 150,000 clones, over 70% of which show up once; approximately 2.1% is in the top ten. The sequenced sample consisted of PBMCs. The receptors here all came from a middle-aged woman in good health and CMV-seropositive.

Here the CDR3 reads CASSTRDRGSTNEKLFF. The CDR3 DNA reads TGTGCCAGCAGCACCCGGGACAGGGGCTCAACTAATGAAAAACTGTTTTTT. The chain is built from TRBV9 and TRBJ1-4, with 10 bases fitting TRBD1. After removal of 4 bases from V and 0 bases from J, the junction contained 6 bases not matched to a gene. CDR3 length: 17 residues. Germline lookup yields CDR1 SGDLS and CDR2 YYNGEE.

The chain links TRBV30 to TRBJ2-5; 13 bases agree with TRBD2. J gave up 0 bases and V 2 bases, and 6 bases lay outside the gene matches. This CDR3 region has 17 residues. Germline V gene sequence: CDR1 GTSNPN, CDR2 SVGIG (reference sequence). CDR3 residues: CAWSLGTSGAYQETQYF. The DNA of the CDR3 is TGTGCCTGGAGTCTAGGGACTAGCGGGGCCTACCAAGAGACCCAGTACTTC.

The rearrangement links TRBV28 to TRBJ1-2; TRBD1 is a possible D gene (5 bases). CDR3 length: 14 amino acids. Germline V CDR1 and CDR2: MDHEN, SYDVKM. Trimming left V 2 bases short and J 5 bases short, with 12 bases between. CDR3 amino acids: CASSLIGAKYGYTF. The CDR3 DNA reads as TGTGCCAGCAGTTTAATAGGGGCGAAGTATGGCTACACCTTC.

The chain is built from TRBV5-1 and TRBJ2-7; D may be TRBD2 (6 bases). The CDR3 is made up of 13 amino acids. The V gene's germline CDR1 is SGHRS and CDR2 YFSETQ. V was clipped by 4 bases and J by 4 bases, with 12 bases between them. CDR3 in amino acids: CASSPGDLYEQYF. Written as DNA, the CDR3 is TGCGCCAGCAGCCCGGGGGACCTGTACGAGCAGTACTTC.

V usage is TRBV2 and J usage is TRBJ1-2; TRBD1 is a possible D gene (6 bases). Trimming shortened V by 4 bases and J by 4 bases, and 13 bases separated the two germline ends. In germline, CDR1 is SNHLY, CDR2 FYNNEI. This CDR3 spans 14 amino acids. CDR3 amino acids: CASSGQGLAYGYTF. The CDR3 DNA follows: TGTGCCAGCAGTGGTCAGGGGCTTGCCTATGGCTACACCTTC.

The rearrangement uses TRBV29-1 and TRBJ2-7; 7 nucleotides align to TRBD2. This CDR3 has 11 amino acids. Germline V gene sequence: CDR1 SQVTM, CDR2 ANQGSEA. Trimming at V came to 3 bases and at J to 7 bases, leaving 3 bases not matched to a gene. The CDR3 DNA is TGCAGCGTTGAGGGGCGGGGGGAGCAGTACTTC. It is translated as CSVEGRGEQYF.

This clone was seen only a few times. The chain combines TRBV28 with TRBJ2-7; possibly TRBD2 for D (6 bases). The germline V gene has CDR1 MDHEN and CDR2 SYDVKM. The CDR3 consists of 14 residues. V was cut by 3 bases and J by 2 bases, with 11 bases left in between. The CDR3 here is CASSLSGSPYEQYF. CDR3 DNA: TGTGCCAGCAGTTTGTCCGGGAGTCCCTACGAGCAGTACTTC.

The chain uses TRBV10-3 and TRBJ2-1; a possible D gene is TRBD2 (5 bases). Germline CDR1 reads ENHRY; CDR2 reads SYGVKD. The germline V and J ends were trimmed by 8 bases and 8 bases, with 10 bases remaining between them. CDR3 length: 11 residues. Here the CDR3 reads CAIARADEQFF. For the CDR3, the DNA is TGTGCCATCGCGCGGGCAGATGAGCAGTTCTTC.

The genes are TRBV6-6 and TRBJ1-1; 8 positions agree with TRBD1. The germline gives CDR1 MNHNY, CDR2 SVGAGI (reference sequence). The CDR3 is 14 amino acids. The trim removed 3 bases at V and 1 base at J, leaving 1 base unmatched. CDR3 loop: CASSYDRGNTEAFF. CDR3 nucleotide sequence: TGTGCCAGCAGTTATGACAGGGGGAACACTGAAGCTTTCTTT.

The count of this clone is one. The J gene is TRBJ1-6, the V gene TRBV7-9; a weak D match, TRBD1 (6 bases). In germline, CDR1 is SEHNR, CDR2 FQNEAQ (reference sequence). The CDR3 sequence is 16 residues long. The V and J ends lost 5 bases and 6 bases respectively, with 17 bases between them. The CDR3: CASSPRLDRTNSPLHF. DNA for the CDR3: TGTGCCAGCAGCCCTCGTCTAGACAGGACTAATTCACCCCTCCACTTT. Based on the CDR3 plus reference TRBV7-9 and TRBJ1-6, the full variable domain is DTGVSQNPRHKITKRGQNVTFRCDPISEHNRLYWYRQTLGQGPEFLTYFQNEAQLEKSRLLSDRFSAERPKGSFSTLEIQRTEQGDSAMYLCASSPRLDRTNSPLHFGNGTRLTVT.

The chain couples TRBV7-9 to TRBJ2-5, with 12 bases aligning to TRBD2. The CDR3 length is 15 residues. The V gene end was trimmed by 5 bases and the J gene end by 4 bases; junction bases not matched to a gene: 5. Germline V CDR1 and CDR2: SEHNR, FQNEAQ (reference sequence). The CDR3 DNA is TGTGCCAGCAGCCCTACTAGCGGGAGGCCAGAGACCCAGTACTTC. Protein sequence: CASSPTSGRPETQYF.

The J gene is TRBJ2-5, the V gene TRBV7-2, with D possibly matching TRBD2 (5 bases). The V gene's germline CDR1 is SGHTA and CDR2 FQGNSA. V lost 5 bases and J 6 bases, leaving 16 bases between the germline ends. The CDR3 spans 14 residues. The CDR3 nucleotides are TGTGCCAGCAGCCGGGAACGGGTACTAAAGACCCAGTACTTC. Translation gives CASSRERVLKTQYF.

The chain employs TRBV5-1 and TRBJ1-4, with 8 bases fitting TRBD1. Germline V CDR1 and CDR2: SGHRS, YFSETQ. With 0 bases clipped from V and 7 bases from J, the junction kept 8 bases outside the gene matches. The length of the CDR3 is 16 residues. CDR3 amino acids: CASSLGVSGTGEKLFF. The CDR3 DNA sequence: TGCGCCAGCAGCTTGGGGGTATCGGGGACAGGTGAAAAACTGTTTTTT.

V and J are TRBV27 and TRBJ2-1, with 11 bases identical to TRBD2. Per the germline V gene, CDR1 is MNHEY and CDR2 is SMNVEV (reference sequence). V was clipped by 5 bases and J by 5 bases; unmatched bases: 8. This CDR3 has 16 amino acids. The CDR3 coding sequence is TGTGCCAGCAGTCTGATAGCGGGAGGGCTAAACAATGAGCAGTTCTTC. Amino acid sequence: CASSLIAGGLNNEQFF.

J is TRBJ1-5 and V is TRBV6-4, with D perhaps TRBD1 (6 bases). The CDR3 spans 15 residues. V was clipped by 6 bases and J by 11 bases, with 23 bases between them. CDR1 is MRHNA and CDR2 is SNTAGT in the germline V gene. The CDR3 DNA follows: TGTGCCAGCAGCCTAACCGGACAGCCATCCTCGACCCAGCATTTT. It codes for CASSLTGQPSSTQHF.

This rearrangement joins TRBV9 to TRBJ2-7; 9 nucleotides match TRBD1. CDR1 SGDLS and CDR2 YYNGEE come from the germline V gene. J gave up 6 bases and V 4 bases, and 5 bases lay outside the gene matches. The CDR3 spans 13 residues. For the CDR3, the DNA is TGTGCCAGCAGCAAAACAGGGGGCTCCGAGCAGTACTTC. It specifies CASSKTGGSEQYF.

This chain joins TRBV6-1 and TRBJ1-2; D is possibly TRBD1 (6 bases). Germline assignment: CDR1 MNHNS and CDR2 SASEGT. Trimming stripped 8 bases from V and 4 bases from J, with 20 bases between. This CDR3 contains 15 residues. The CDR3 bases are TGTGCCAGCGCTAAGCAGGCAGGGGAGGGCTATGGCTACACCTTC. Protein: CASAKQAGEGYGYTF.

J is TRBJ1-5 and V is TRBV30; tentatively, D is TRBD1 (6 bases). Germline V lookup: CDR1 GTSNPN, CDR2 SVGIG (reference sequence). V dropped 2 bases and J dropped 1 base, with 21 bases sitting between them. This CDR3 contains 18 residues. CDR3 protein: CAWSSMDRRRSSNQPQHF. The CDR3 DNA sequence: TGTGCCTGGAGTTCCATGGACAGACGAAGGAGCAGCAATCAGCCCCAGCATTTT.

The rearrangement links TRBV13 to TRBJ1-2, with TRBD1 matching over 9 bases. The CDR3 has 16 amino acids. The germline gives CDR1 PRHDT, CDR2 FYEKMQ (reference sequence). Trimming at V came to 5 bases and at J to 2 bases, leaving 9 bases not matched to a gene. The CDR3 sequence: CASSAGTGYHNYGYTF. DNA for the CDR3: TGTGCCAGCAGCGCCGGGACAGGGTACCACAACTATGGCTACACCTTC.

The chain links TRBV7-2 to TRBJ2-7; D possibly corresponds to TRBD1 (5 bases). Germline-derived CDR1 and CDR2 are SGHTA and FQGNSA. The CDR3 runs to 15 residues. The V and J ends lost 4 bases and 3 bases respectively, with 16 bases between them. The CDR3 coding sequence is TGTGCCAGCAGCTATAGGGGTTTCTATTTCTACGAGCAGTACTTC. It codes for CASSYRGFYFYEQYF.

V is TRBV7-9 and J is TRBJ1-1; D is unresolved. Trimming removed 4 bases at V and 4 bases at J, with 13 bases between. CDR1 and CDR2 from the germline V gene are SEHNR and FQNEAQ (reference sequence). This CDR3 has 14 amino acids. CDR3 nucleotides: TGTGCCAGCAGCTATCTGGGCTCGGTCACTGAAGCTTTCTTT. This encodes CASSYLGSVTEAFF. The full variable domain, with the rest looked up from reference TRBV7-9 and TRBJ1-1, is DTGVSQNPRHKITKRGQNVTFRCDPISEHNRLYWYRQTLGQGPEFLTYFQNEAQLEKSRLLSDRFSAERPKGSFSTLEIQRTEQGDSAMYLCASSYLGSVTEAFFGQGTRLTVV.